This entry features one T cell receptor beta chain sequence. What it binds is unknown. The data originate from a study of T cells after yellow fever vaccination. General study results and limits: Some clonotypes, a small share, were shared between CD4 and CD8 compartments.

Germline-derived CDR1 and CDR2 are MNHNY and SVGAGI (reference sequence). The CDR3 length is 13 residues. Trimming left V 8 bases short and J 5 bases short, with 16 bases between. TCRdb re-called the 5' RACE reads through MiXCR, storing one row per CDR3 protein. The sample carries about 300,000 distinct CDR3 sequences, 8.7% recorded once. This clonotype was sampled from a man aged 18 to 30 who received the YFV17D yellow fever vaccine. The sequenced sample was CD4+ T cells sorted from PBMCs, obtained 5 days after the yellow fever booster vaccination. The rearrangement joins TRBV6-6 to TRBJ2-7; unclear D gene. The CDR3 loop is CASHQGLVHEQYV. CDR3 nucleotides: TGTGCCAGCCACCAAGGCCTGGTGCACGAGCAGTACGTC.